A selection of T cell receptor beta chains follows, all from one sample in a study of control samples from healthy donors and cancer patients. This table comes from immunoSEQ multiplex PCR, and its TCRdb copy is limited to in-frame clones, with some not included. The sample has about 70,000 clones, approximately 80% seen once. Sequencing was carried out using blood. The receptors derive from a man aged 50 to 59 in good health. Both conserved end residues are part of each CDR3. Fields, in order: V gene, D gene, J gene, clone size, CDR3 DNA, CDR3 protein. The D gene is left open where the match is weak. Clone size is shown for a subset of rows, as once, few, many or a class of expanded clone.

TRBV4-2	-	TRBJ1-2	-	TGTGCCAGCAGCCAAGACAGGGATCGTCGTGGCTACACCTTC	CASSQDRDRRGYTF
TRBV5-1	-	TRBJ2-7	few	TGCGCCAGCAGCTGGGTGAGCTCCTACGAGCAGTACTTC	CASSWVSSYEQYF
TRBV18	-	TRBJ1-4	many	TGTGCCAGCTCACCTGGATCGGCGTTGGAAAAACTGTTTTTT	CASSPGSALEKLFF
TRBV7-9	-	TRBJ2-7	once	TGTGCCAGCAGCCCTAGACTCCGTAGCTCCTACGAGCAGTACTTC	CASSPRLRSSYEQYF
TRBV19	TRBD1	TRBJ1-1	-	TGTGCCAGTAGTGGGGGACAGGGGGCGACTGAAGCTTTCTTT	CASSGGQGATEAFF
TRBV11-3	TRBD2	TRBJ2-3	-	TGTGCCAGCAGCTCCGGGACTAGCGATACAGATACGCAGTATTTT	CASSSGTSDTDTQYF
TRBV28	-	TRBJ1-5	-	TGTGCCAGCAGGGCTTATAGCAATCAGCCCCAGCATTTT	CASRAYSNQPQHF
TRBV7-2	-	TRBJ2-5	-	TGTGCCAGCAGCCCGCAATCGGGGGAACGAGAGACCCAGTACTTC	CASSPQSGERETQYF
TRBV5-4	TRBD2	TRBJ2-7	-	TGTGCCAGCAGCTTGGCCCTGACTAGCGGGGGGCCCTACGAGCAGTACTTC	CASSLALTSGGPYEQYF
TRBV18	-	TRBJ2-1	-	TGTGCCAGCGCCTCCGGGGCTAGCTCCTACAATGAGCAGTTCTTC	CASASGASSYNEQFF
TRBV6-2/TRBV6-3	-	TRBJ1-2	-	TGTGCCAGCAGTTACGAGTCTTTAGGCTACACCTTC	CASSYESLGYTF
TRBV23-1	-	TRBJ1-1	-	TGCGCCAGATCCGCGGGACTCCCGAACACTGAAGCTTTCTTT	CARSAGLPNTEAFF
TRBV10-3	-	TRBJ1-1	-	TGTGCCATCAGTGATCCAGGACGGGAGAACACTGAAGCTTTCTTT	CAISDPGRENTEAFF
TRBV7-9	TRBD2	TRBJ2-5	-	TGTGCCAGCAGCTCTTTGGGGGGGAGGCAAGAGACCCAGTACTTC	CASSSLGGRQETQYF
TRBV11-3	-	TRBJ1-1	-	TGTGCCAGCAGCTTACCCGCCCCTTTGAACACTGAAGCTTTCTTT	CASSLPAPLNTEAFF
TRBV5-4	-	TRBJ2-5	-	TGTGCCAGCAGCTTGGGGACAGCTAAAGAGACCCAGTACTTC	CASSLGTAKETQYF
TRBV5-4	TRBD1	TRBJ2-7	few	TGTGCCAGCAGCTTTGACAGGGTTAGCGAGCAGTACTTC	CASSFDRVSEQYF
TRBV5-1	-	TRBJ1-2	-	TGCGCCAGCAGCCCGGCCGGGGGGGCGCAGGGCTACACCTTC	CASSPAGGAQGYTF
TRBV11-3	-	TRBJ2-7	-	TGTGCCAGCAGCCCAGCGACAAGGGGGTACGAGCAGTACTTC	CASSPATRGYEQYF
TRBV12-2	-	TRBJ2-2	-	TGTGCAAGTCGCTTAGCGGGACGGAAAGCCCCGAACACCGGGGAGCTGTTTTTT	CASRLAGRKAPNTGELFF
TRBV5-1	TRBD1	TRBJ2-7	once	TGCGCCAGCAGGGACAGGGGATACGAGCAGTACTTC	CASRDRGYEQYF
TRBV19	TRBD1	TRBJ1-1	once	TGTGCCAGTAGGGTTGGGACAGGGGGTGATCTAATCACTGAAGCTTTCTTT	CASRVGTGGDLITEAFF
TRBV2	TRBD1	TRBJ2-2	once	TGTGCCAGCAGGTACCCTGACAGGGTCTCGAACACCGGGGAGCTGTTTTTT	CASRYPDRVSNTGELFF
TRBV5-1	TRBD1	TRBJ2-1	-	TGCGCCAGCAGTTCTCGACAGGGGGCGCTAAATGAGCAGTTCTTC	CASSSRQGALNEQFF
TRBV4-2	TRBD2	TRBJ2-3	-	TGTGCCAGCAGGGAGCGGGGGACAGATACGCAGTATTTT	CASRERGTDTQYF
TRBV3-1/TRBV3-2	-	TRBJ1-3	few	TGTGCCAGCAGCCAAGATAACTGGGACTCTGGAAACACCATATATTTT	CASSQDNWDSGNTIYF
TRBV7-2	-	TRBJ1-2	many	TGTGCCAGCAGCCCGCCCTCAGCTGGTTTCGGCTACACCTTC	CASSPPSAGFGYTF
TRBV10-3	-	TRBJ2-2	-	TGTGCCATCATTCATCCGAACACCGGGGAGCTGTTTTTT	CAIIHPNTGELFF
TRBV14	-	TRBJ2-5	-	TGTGCCAGCAGCCCCCTACTACGGGGGACCCAGTACTTC	CASSPLLRGTQYF
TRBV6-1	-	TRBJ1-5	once	TGTGCCAGCAGTGTAGCCCAACCCCCGGAACTTCAGCCCCAGCATTTT	CASSVAQPPELQPQHF
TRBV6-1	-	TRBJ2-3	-	TGTGCCAGCAGTGCCCCTTTGGAGCCCGGGGGTAATTCAGATACGCAGTATTTT	CASSAPLEPGGNSDTQYF
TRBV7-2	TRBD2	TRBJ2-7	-	TGTGCCAGCAGCTTACTTGCCGCGGGAGAGGCCCACGAGCAGTACTTC	CASSLLAAGEAHEQYF
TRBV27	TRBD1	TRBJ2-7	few	TGTGCCAGCAGTTCTTCTCCCGGGACAGGGTACTACGAGCAGTACTTC	CASSSSPGTGYYEQYF
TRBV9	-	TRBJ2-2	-	TGTGCCAGCAGCGCGGGGGGCGGCCGGGGCACCGGGGAGCTGTTTTTT	CASSAGGGRGTGELFF
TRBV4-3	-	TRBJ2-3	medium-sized	TGCGCCAGCAGCCAAGATTCAACCATATCGGATACGCAGTATTTT	CASSQDSTISDTQYF
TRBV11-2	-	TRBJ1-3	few	TGTGCCAGCAGCTTCGGGACATTGAGCTCTGGAAACACCATATATTTT	CASSFGTLSSGNTIYF
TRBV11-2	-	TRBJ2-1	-	TGTGCCAGCGACCCTGGGGGTCCCTTCTCCTACAATGAGCAGTTCTTC	CASDPGGPFSYNEQFF
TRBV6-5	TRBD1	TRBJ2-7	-	TGTGCCAGCAGTCGGATGCAGGGGGCGCGGTACGAGCAGTACTTC	CASSRMQGARYEQYF
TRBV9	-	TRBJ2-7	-	TGTGCCAGCAGCGTAGTATCTCAGGGGCTGAGCGAGCAGTACTTC	CASSVVSQGLSEQYF
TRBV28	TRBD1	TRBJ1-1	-	TGTGCCAGCAGTTCCCTCACGTCCGGGACAGAGAACACTGAAGCTTTCTTT	CASSSLTSGTENTEAFF
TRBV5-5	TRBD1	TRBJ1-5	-	TGTGCCAGCAGCTTCTTGGACAGGGTAGACAATCAGCCCCAGCATTTT	CASSFLDRVDNQPQHF
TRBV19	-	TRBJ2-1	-	TGTGCCAGTAAGGGGGGGCCTGGACTGACATACAATGAGCAGTTCTTC	CASKGGPGLTYNEQFF
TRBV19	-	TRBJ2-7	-	TGTGCCAGTAGTAGGGGGACGGAGCAGTACTTC	CASSRGTEQYF
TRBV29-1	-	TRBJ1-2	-	TGCAGCGTTGAGTGGGGCGTTCGTGGCTACACCTTC	CSVEWGVRGYTF
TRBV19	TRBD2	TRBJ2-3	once	TGTGCCAGTAGGCTAGCGGGGGGGAGCACAGATACGCAGTATTTT	CASRLAGGSTDTQYF
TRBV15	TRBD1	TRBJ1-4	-	TGTGCCACCAGCAGAGTCGCCAGGGGGAACGAAAAACTGTTTTTT	CATSRVARGNEKLFF
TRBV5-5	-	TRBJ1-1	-	TGTGCCAGCAGCTTTGGGGGGGATCGAACTGAAGCTTTCTTT	CASSFGGDRTEAFF
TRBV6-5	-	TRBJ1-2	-	TGTGCCAGCAGTTACTCTGGACGGCCGGATGGCTACACCTTC	CASSYSGRPDGYTF
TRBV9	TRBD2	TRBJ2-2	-	TGTGCCAGCAGCCCCGGGGGGTTAACCGGGGAGCTGTTTTTT	CASSPGGLTGELFF
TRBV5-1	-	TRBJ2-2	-	TGCGCCAGCAGCTTCCAGGGGGGCGGGGAGCTGTTTTTT	CASSFQGGGELFF
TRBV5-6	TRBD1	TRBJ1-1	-	TGTGCCAGCAGCTCTTACGGGACAGGGAGGAGGGAAGCTTTCTTT	CASSSYGTGRREAFF
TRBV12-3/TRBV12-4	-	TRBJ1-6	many	TGTGCCAGCAGTTTAGGAGCGGATTCACCCCTCCACTTT	CASSLGADSPLHF
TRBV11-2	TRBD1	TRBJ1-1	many	TGTGCCAGCAGCCGCTACGAGAGACAGGGGATCTCTGGAACTGAAGCTTTCTTT	CASSRYERQGISGTEAFF
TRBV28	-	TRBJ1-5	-	TGTGCCAGCAGTTTGTTGGGGCCTGGGAATCAGCCCCAGCATTTT	CASSLLGPGNQPQHF
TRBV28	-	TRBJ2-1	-	TGTGCCAGCAGCAAGGGGATAACCTACAATGAGCAGTTCTTC	CASSKGITYNEQFF